A selection of T cell receptor beta chains follows, all from one sample in a study of Ad26.COV2.S vaccination and SARS-CoV-2 variants. TCRdb keeps only in-frame clones here, not all; method: immunoSEQ multiplex PCR. The sample lists some 39,000 clones, roughly four fifths occurring once. The sample consisted of peripheral blood, taken after recovery from COVID-19. The source of these receptors is a human donor who had recovered from COVID-19. CDR3s include the opening cysteine and the closing phenylalanine or tryptophan. A D gene is named only where the DNA matches it firmly. Expanded clones are given a class, and other clones once, few, many or no size at all.

D gene: NA; V gene: TRBV28; CDR3 length: 14; clone size: few; J gene: TRBJ2-7; CDR3 DNA: TGTGCCAGCAGGATACAGGGTTTATCCTACGAGCAGTACTTC; CDR3 protein: CASRIQGLSYEQYF
D gene: TRBD2; V gene: TRBV5-6; CDR3 length: 14; clone size: once; J gene: TRBJ2-3; CDR3 DNA: TGTGCCAGCAGCTTAGGCGGGGGTGCAGATACGCAGTATTTT; CDR3 protein: CASSLGGGADTQYF
D gene: NA; V gene: TRBV7-9; CDR3 length: 15; clone size: NA; J gene: TRBJ1-3; CDR3 DNA: TGTGCCAGCAGCTCGGCGAGGGTTTCGGGAAACACCATATATTTT; CDR3 protein: CASSSARVSGNTIYF
D gene: NA; V gene: TRBV9; CDR3 length: 15; clone size: many; J gene: TRBJ2-6; CDR3 DNA: TGTGCCAGCAGCGCCGGCAGCTCTGGGGCCAACGTCCTGACTTTC; CDR3 protein: CASSAGSSGANVLTF
D gene: TRBD1; V gene: TRBV6-5; CDR3 length: 14; clone size: NA; J gene: TRBJ2-3; CDR3 DNA: TGTGCCAGCAGGGTAGACAGGGGGCAAGATACGCAGTATTTT; CDR3 protein: CASRVDRGQDTQYF
D gene: NA; V gene: TRBV10-1; CDR3 length: 14; clone size: NA; J gene: TRBJ2-5; CDR3 DNA: TGCGCCAGCAGTGACGGCGGGGTGGGAGAGACCCAGTACTTC; CDR3 protein: CASSDGGVGETQYF
D gene: NA; V gene: TRBV2; CDR3 length: 11; clone size: NA; J gene: TRBJ2-3; CDR3 DNA: TGTGCCAGCAGTGCCCCTGGACCGCAGTATTTT; CDR3 protein: CASSAPGPQYF
D gene: TRBD2; V gene: TRBV7-2; CDR3 length: 15; clone size: NA; J gene: TRBJ2-1; CDR3 DNA: TGTGCCAGCAGCTTAGCGCAGGGACTAGAGGTGGAGCAGTTCTTC; CDR3 protein: CASSLAQGLEVEQFF
D gene: NA; V gene: TRBV6-1; CDR3 length: 17; clone size: NA; J gene: TRBJ1-2; CDR3 DNA: TGTGCCAGCAGTGATTCAATTACAGCTATTTTGGGGTATGGCTACACCTTC; CDR3 protein: CASSDSITAILGYGYTF
D gene: NA; V gene: TRBV10-3; CDR3 length: 13; clone size: once; J gene: TRBJ1-4; CDR3 DNA: TGTGCCATCAGCTCCCCAGGGTATGAAAAACTGTTTTTT; CDR3 protein: CAISSPGYEKLFF
D gene: NA; V gene: TRBV28; CDR3 length: 15; clone size: NA; J gene: TRBJ1-4; CDR3 DNA: TGTGCCAGCAGTTTAACCAGGGTGATCAATGAAAAACTGTTTTTT; CDR3 protein: CASSLTRVINEKLFF
D gene: NA; V gene: TRBV27; CDR3 length: 16; clone size: once; J gene: TRBJ1-5; CDR3 DNA: TGTGCCAGCAGTTTAAAGGCAGCTTATAGCAATCAGCCCCAGCATTTT; CDR3 protein: CASSLKAAYSNQPQHF
D gene: NA; V gene: TRBV6-6; CDR3 length: 12; clone size: NA; J gene: TRBJ1-1; CDR3 DNA: TGTGCCAGCAGTCCCGGAGAGGCTGAAGCTTTCTTT; CDR3 protein: CASSPGEAEAFF
D gene: TRBD1; V gene: TRBV30; CDR3 length: 16; clone size: NA; J gene: TRBJ1-3; CDR3 DNA: TGTGCCTGGAGTGCTGGACAGGGTGTCTCTGGAAACACCATATATTTT; CDR3 protein: CAWSAGQGVSGNTIYF
D gene: TRBD2; V gene: TRBV5-5; CDR3 length: 16; clone size: NA; J gene: TRBJ2-4; CDR3 DNA: TGTGCCAGCAGACCGGACATTGCGGGGGGAAGTATCATTCAGTACTTC; CDR3 protein: CASRPDIAGGSIIQYF
D gene: TRBD1; V gene: TRBV14; CDR3 length: 14; clone size: once; J gene: TRBJ1-4; CDR3 DNA: TGTGCCAGCAGCCAATTGACAGGGGGAGAAAAACTGTTTTTT; CDR3 protein: CASSQLTGGEKLFF
D gene: TRBD1; V gene: TRBV28; CDR3 length: 15; clone size: NA; J gene: TRBJ1-5; CDR3 DNA: TGTGCCAGCAGTTCCTTGACAGGGGGCAGGGAGCCCCAGCATTTT; CDR3 protein: CASSSLTGGREPQHF
D gene: TRBD2; V gene: TRBV29-1; CDR3 length: 12; clone size: NA; J gene: TRBJ2-3; CDR3 DNA: TGCAGCGTGCTTAGCGGGAGCTACTCGCAGTATTTT; CDR3 protein: CSVLSGSYSQYF
D gene: NA; V gene: TRBV6-5; CDR3 length: 16; clone size: NA; J gene: TRBJ1-1; CDR3 DNA: TGTGCCAGCAGTTACGATTGGCGGGTCGCAAACACTGAAGCTTTCTTT; CDR3 protein: CASSYDWRVANTEAFF
D gene: NA; V gene: TRBV2; CDR3 length: 14; clone size: NA; J gene: TRBJ2-7; CDR3 DNA: TGTGCCAGCGGGGGGCAGGGAGGGACCTACGAGCAGTACTTC; CDR3 protein: CASGGQGGTYEQYF
D gene: NA; V gene: TRBV11-2; CDR3 length: 19; clone size: NA; J gene: TRBJ1-6; CDR3 DNA: TGTGCCAGCAGCTTAGTTTTTGATTGGGCAGACTCCTATAATTCACCCCTCCACTTT; CDR3 protein: CASSLVFDWADSYNSPLHF
D gene: NA; V gene: TRBV5-1; CDR3 length: 16; clone size: NA; J gene: TRBJ1-3; CDR3 DNA: TGCGCCAGCAGCTTGGGGGGATCCGTCTCTGGAAACACCATATATTTT; CDR3 protein: CASSLGGSVSGNTIYF
D gene: NA; V gene: TRBV12-2; CDR3 length: 16; clone size: NA; J gene: TRBJ1-6; CDR3 DNA: TGTGCAAGTCGCTTACCAAGGAGCTCCTATAATTCACCCCTCCACTTT; CDR3 protein: CASRLPRSSYNSPLHF
D gene: NA; V gene: TRBV19; CDR3 length: 13; clone size: NA; J gene: TRBJ1-6; CDR3 DNA: TGTGCCAGTAGTATAGATAGGGAATCACCCCTCCACTTT; CDR3 protein: CASSIDRESPLHF
D gene: NA; V gene: TRBV6-6; CDR3 length: 14; clone size: NA; J gene: TRBJ1-1; CDR3 DNA: TGTGCCAGCAGTTACCCCCAGTCGTACACTGAAGCTTTCTTT; CDR3 protein: CASSYPQSYTEAFF
D gene: NA; V gene: TRBV18; CDR3 length: 13; clone size: NA; J gene: TRBJ1-2; CDR3 DNA: TGTGCCAGCTCTATTAGTGAAGGCTATGGCTACACCTTC; CDR3 protein: CASSISEGYGYTF
D gene: NA; V gene: TRBV20-1; CDR3 length: 11; clone size: NA; J gene: TRBJ1-1; CDR3 DNA: TGCAGTGCCCAGGGATGGTCTGAAGCTTTCTTT; CDR3 protein: CSAQGWSEAFF
D gene: NA; V gene: TRBV5-1; CDR3 length: 12; clone size: NA; J gene: TRBJ2-3; CDR3 DNA: TGCGCCAGCGCTAGCGGCACAGATACGCAGTATTTT; CDR3 protein: CASASGTDTQYF
D gene: NA; V gene: TRBV24-1; CDR3 length: 14; clone size: NA; J gene: TRBJ1-5; CDR3 DNA: TGTGCCACCAGTGAGGGGACACTAGATCAGCCCCAGCATTTT; CDR3 protein: CATSEGTLDQPQHF
D gene: TRBD1; V gene: TRBV4-1; CDR3 length: 14; clone size: NA; J gene: TRBJ2-7; CDR3 DNA: TGCGCCAGCAGACTTGGACAGGGTACCTACGAGCAGTACTTC; CDR3 protein: CASRLGQGTYEQYF
D gene: TRBD2; V gene: TRBV5-4; CDR3 length: 16; clone size: few; J gene: TRBJ2-3; CDR3 DNA: TGTGCCAGCAGCTCCGGACTAGCGGGGATCACAGATACGCAGTATTTT; CDR3 protein: CASSSGLAGITDTQYF
D gene: NA; V gene: TRBV6-5; CDR3 length: 14; clone size: NA; J gene: TRBJ1-2; CDR3 DNA: TGTGCCAGCAGTTACTTCAGCGGGTCCTATGGCTACACCTTC; CDR3 protein: CASSYFSGSYGYTF
D gene: NA; V gene: TRBV10-1; CDR3 length: 13; clone size: NA; J gene: TRBJ2-3; CDR3 DNA: TGCGCCAGCAGCTCCCCCCAAGGGGATACGCAGTATTTT; CDR3 protein: CASSSPQGDTQYF
D gene: NA; V gene: TRBV28; CDR3 length: 12; clone size: NA; J gene: TRBJ2-1; CDR3 DNA: TGTGCCAGCAGTCTTTCGGAGAAAAAGCAGTTCTTC; CDR3 protein: CASSLSEKKQFF
D gene: TRBD2; V gene: TRBV7-7; CDR3 length: 15; clone size: NA; J gene: TRBJ2-2; CDR3 DNA: TGTGCCAGCAGCCCATGGGCGGGGGGCACCGGGGAGCTGTTTTTT; CDR3 protein: CASSPWAGGTGELFF
D gene: NA; V gene: TRBV2; CDR3 length: 13; clone size: NA; J gene: TRBJ1-1; CDR3 DNA: TGTGCCAGCAGTGATTGGGAAGTTGGAGAAGCTTTCTTT; CDR3 protein: CASSDWEVGEAFF
D gene: NA; V gene: TRBV25-1; CDR3 length: 15; clone size: NA; J gene: TRBJ1-4; CDR3 DNA: TGTGCCAGCAGTGAACCCATCGGACCAAATGAAAAACTGTTTTTT; CDR3 protein: CASSEPIGPNEKLFF
D gene: NA; V gene: TRBV13; CDR3 length: 16; clone size: NA; J gene: TRBJ1-4; CDR3 DNA: TGTGCCAGCAGCGTAAGGACAGCTAATTATCCCGAAAAACTGTTTTTT; CDR3 protein: CASSVRTANYPEKLFF
D gene: NA; V gene: TRBV5-1; CDR3 length: 17; clone size: once; J gene: TRBJ2-3; CDR3 DNA: TGCGCCAGCAGCCTAATTGGGGGGAGAACTAGCACAGATACGCAGTATTTT; CDR3 protein: CASSLIGGRTSTDTQYF
D gene: NA; V gene: TRBV5-4; CDR3 length: 14; clone size: NA; J gene: TRBJ1-6; CDR3 DNA: TGTGCCAGCAGCTTGCTGGGGGCGGTTTCACCCCTCCACTTT; CDR3 protein: CASSLLGAVSPLHF
D gene: TRBD2; V gene: TRBV6-2/TRBV6-3; CDR3 length: 15; clone size: NA; J gene: TRBJ2-7; CDR3 DNA: TGTGCCAGCAGTACCTTCTCGCGGGAGGACTACGAGCAGTACTTC; CDR3 protein: CASSTFSREDYEQYF
D gene: NA; V gene: TRBV18; CDR3 length: 14; clone size: NA; J gene: TRBJ1-6; CDR3 DNA: TGTGCCAGCTCACCCGGCCGGCATAATTCACCCCTCCACTTT; CDR3 protein: CASSPGRHNSPLHF